Below are 5 T cell receptor beta chains sequenced from a single sample in a study of beta chain features in type 1 diabetes. As every portion of the isolated RNA was reverse transcribed, the sequencing read expressed TCRB transcripts. Assay used: immunoSEQ multiplex PCR; TCRdb lists only in-frame clones, some missing. The table lists around 320,000 clones, around 15% of them singletons. Sequencing used central memory CD4+ T cells from blood. All receptors derive from a man aged 25 to 40 in good health.

This clone was picked up a small number of times. The V and J genes are TRBV5-4 and TRBJ1-2; D not certain. Trimming took 4 bases from V and 6 from J, leaving 10 bases between them. The CDR3 length is 12 residues. The germline gives CDR1 SGHNT, CDR2 YYREEE (reference sequence). CDR3 residues: CASSLDGNGYTF. The DNA for the CDR3 is TGTGCCAGCAGCCTGGACGGGAATGGCTACACCTTC.

This clone showed up just a few times. This chain links TRBV27 with TRBJ2-2; D perhaps matches TRBD2 (6 bases). V lost 4 bases, J lost 5 bases, and 14 bases lay in between. This CDR3 is built from 15 residues. From germline, CDR1 is MNHEY and CDR2 SMNVEV (reference sequence). In DNA form, the CDR3 reads TGTGCCAGCAGTTCTCGGGGGAGGTTAACCGGGGAGCTGTTTTTT. It specifies CASSSRGRLTGELFF.

The rearrangement links TRBV20-1 to TRBJ2-5; D possibly corresponds to TRBD2 (5 bases). The germline V and J ends were trimmed by 6 bases and 5 bases, with 10 bases remaining between them. This CDR3 region has 11 residues. CDR1 DFQATT and CDR2 SNEGSKA come from the germline V gene (reference sequence). CDR3 protein: CSARAGETQYF. CDR3 DNA: TGCAGTGCGAGGGCCGGGGAGACCCAGTACTTC.

This clone was observed many times. This chain uses TRBV6-1 with TRBJ2-3; TRBD1 matches at 7 bases. The V gene's germline CDR1 is MNHNS and CDR2 SASEGT. Losses at the gene ends were 5 bases for V and 2 bases for J; bases not matched to a gene: 7. The length of the CDR3 is 15 residues. This chain's CDR3 is CASSPRDRNTDTQYF. The CDR3 DNA is TGTGCCAGCAGTCCCCGGGACAGAAACACAGATACGCAGTATTTT.

This clone was recorded at least ten times. V usage is TRBV7-2 and J usage is TRBJ1-2; D is possibly TRBD1 (6 bases). Germline CDR1 SGHTA, CDR2 FQGNSA. The CDR3 loop spans 10 amino acids. Trimming left V 11 bases short and J 8 bases short, with 12 bases between. In DNA form, the CDR3 reads TGTGCCGGAGGACAGCAAGGCTACACCTTC. Translated, it gives CAGGQQGYTF.